A single sample is the source of the 12 T cell receptor beta chains below, sequenced in a study of blood T cells in healthy people across ages (dated by TCRdb to about 2015). To prepare the library, 5' RACE was applied. Reads for this sample came from an Illumina HiSeq 2500. The second PCR ran for roughly 7 to 12 cycles and used a J-beta primer mix along with a sample-barcoded 5' primer. TCRdb reran the public reads through fastp at Q25 and MiXCR, keeping productive beta chains. Merged by CDR3 protein, the rows form single entries marked with the most common genes and DNA. The sample includes about 780,000 distinct CDR3 sequences, with around 50% observed a single time. The biggest ten clones account for roughly 18% of the sample. The sequencing sample was made of blood. Receptor source: an elderly man in good health.

This rearrangement joins TRBV28 to TRBJ2-7; perhaps TRBD2 as D (5 bases). Per germline, CDR1 MDHEN and CDR2 SYDVKM. Trimming shortened V by 3 bases and J by 4 bases, and 13 bases separated the two germline ends. This CDR3 spans 14 amino acids. The CDR3 DNA follows: TGTGCCAGCAGTTTCGAGGGATTCGGGTACGAGCAGTACTTC. This encodes CASSFEGFGYEQYF.

This clonotype has a count of ten or more. V is TRBV7-2 and J is TRBJ2-5; no reliable D call. The length of the CDR3 is 12 residues. V lost 7 bases and J lost 4, with 10 bases in between. In germline, CDR1 is SGHTA, CDR2 FQGNSA. The CDR3 bases are TGTGCCAGCAACTTGACCCCAGAGACCCAGTACTTC. This encodes CASNLTPETQYF.

This chain connects TRBV7-2 to TRBJ2-7, with D unclear. Trimming shortened V by 5 bases and J by 4 bases, and 15 bases separated the two germline ends. CDR1 is SGHTA and CDR2 is FQGNSA in the germline V gene. This CDR3 contains 14 residues. The CDR3 loop is CASSLGPLRYEQYF. In DNA form, the CDR3 reads TGTGCCAGCAGCCTAGGACCGTTGCGATACGAGCAGTACTTC. Based on the CDR3 plus reference TRBV7-2 and TRBJ2-7, the full variable domain is GAGVSQSPSNKVTEKGKDVELRCDPISGHTALYWYRQSLGQGLEFLIYFQGNSAPDKSGLPSDRFSAERTGGSVSTLTIQRTQQEDSAVYLCASSLGPLRYEQYFGPGTRLTVT.

The V gene is TRBV27, the J gene TRBJ1-5; tentatively, D is TRBD1 (6 bases). Per the germline V gene, CDR1 is MNHEY and CDR2 is SMNVEV (reference sequence). The CDR3 is 15 residues long. With 5 bases removed from V and 2 bases from J, the gap between germline ends came to 13 bases. The CDR3 DNA sequence: TGTGCCAGCAGTCCTCCCCCAGGGGGCAATCAGCCCCAGCATTTT. This encodes CASSPPPGGNQPQHF.

The sample holds many counts of this clonotype. The J gene is TRBJ2-4, the V gene TRBV7-2; tentatively, D is TRBD1 or TRBD2 (6 bases each). V lost 5 bases and J 0 bases, leaving 14 bases between the germline ends. The CDR3 loop spans 16 amino acids. Germline V lookup: CDR1 SGHTA, CDR2 FQGNSA. The CDR3 region is CASSPVGGLAKNIQYF. Here the CDR3 DNA reads TGTGCCAGCAGCCCGGTCGGGGGCCTAGCCAAAAACATTCAGTACTTC. Combining the CDR3 with reference TRBV7-2 and TRBJ2-4 gives the whole variable domain GAGVSQSPSNKVTEKGKDVELRCDPISGHTALYWYRQSLGQGLEFLIYFQGNSAPDKSGLPSDRFSAERTGGSVSTLTIQRTQQEDSAVYLCASSPVGGLAKNIQYFGAGTRLSVL.

The chain has TRBV5-4 and TRBJ2-3; D uncertain. In germline, CDR1 is SGHNT, CDR2 YYREEE (reference sequence). V was pared by 4 bases and J by 0 bases, with 15 bases between. The CDR3 runs 16 residues. CDR3 region: CASSNGGSPSTDTQYF. Written as DNA, the CDR3 is TGTGCCAGCAGCAATGGTGGGTCTCCTAGCACAGATACGCAGTATTTT.

About this clonotype itself: This may come from a read error, since a much larger clone is one base off. V gene TRBV6-5 combines with J gene TRBJ2-7, with 8 bases fitting TRBD1. Per the germline V gene, CDR1 is MNHEY and CDR2 is SVGAGI. The CDR3 runs to 13 residues. V dropped 5 bases and J dropped 2; count of bases not matched to a gene: 2. CDR3 residues: CASSTDRAYEQYF. CDR3 DNA: TGTGCCAGCAGTACGGACAGGGCCTACGAGCAGTACTTC.

Note on this clonotype: This may be a read error, as it is one base from a much larger clone. The V call is TRBV21-1, the J call TRBJ2-5; TRBD2, as called in the table, went unchecked against the DNA. TRBV21-1 is an annotated pseudogene. The CDR3 loop spans 18 amino acids. CDR3 coding DNA: TGTGCCAGCAGCAAAGAAGGACATAGCGGGAGCCAGATCTATAGTGAGTACTTC. This sequence encodes CASSKEGHSGSQIYSEYF.

As DNA, the CDR3 is TGTGCCAGCAGCCAAGACCTGGCGGGAGGTAAAGAGCAGTACTTC. Protein: CASSQDLAGGKEQYF. The chain is built from TRBV3-1 and TRBJ2-7; 8 positions match TRBD2. Germline V lookup: CDR1 LGHDT, CDR2 YNNKEL (reference sequence). Trimming took 0 bases from V and 7 from J; bases not matched to a gene: 8. CDR3 length: 15 residues.

This clonotype has at least ten counts. This chain uses TRBV10-1 with TRBJ1-2, with 8 bases that match TRBD1. The CDR3 spans 13 residues. The germline CDR1 and CDR2 sequences are WNHNN and SYGVQD (reference sequence). V was pared by 6 bases and J by 2 bases, with 2 bases of the junction left unmatched. This CDR3 is CASSRTGNYGYTF. The CDR3, as DNA: TGCGCCAGCAGCAGGACAGGGAACTATGGCTACACCTTC.

The chain links TRBV20-1 to TRBJ2-3; perhaps TRBD2 as D (5 bases). The CDR3 is 12 amino acids. Trimming cost V 0 bases and J 6 bases, with 7 bases left between them. Germline V gene sequence: CDR1 DFQATT, CDR2 SNEGSKA (reference sequence). The CDR3 region is CSAREIADTQYF. DNA of the CDR3: TGCAGTGCTAGAGAAATAGCGGATACGCAGTATTTT.

The chain has TRBV7-3 and TRBJ2-1; TRBD2 matches at 7 bases. CDR3 length: 15 residues. V lost 3 bases and J lost 2; bases outside the gene matches: 4. Germline-derived CDR1 and CDR2 are SGHTA and FQGTGA. The CDR3 spells CASSFGTTPYNEQFF. The CDR3 DNA reads as TGTGCCAGCAGCTTCGGGACTACCCCCTACAATGAGCAGTTCTTC.